This T cell receptor (beta chain) was captured in a study of T cells after yellow fever vaccination. Study observations and caveats: A large majority of primary-vaccination clones showed up again after the booster (approximately 96% CD4, 88% CD8). Though weaker, the secondary response peaked faster, on day 5 versus 15.

It was through 5'RACE template switching that TCR cDNA was made, with a universal primer site and UMIs added. TCRdb processed the 5' RACE reads anew with MiXCR; each CDR3 protein has one entry. The table lists about 320,000 distinct CDR3 sequences, approximately 7% of them singletons. This clonotype has only a few counts. The antigen is not known. Trimming left V 5 bases short and J 0 bases short, with 11 bases between. Germline V lookup: CDR1 DFQATT, CDR2 SNEGSKA (reference sequence). The CDR3 covers 14 residues. The V and J genes are TRBV20-1 and TRBJ2-1, with no clear D. Sequenced material: PBMCs, taken 45 days after the first yellow fever vaccination. This TCR was sampled from a man aged 18 to 30 who received the YFV17D yellow fever vaccine. CDR3 sequence reads: CSAPVWSSYNEQFF. The CDR3 DNA is TGCAGTGCTCCCGTATGGAGCTCCTACAATGAGCAGTTCTTC.